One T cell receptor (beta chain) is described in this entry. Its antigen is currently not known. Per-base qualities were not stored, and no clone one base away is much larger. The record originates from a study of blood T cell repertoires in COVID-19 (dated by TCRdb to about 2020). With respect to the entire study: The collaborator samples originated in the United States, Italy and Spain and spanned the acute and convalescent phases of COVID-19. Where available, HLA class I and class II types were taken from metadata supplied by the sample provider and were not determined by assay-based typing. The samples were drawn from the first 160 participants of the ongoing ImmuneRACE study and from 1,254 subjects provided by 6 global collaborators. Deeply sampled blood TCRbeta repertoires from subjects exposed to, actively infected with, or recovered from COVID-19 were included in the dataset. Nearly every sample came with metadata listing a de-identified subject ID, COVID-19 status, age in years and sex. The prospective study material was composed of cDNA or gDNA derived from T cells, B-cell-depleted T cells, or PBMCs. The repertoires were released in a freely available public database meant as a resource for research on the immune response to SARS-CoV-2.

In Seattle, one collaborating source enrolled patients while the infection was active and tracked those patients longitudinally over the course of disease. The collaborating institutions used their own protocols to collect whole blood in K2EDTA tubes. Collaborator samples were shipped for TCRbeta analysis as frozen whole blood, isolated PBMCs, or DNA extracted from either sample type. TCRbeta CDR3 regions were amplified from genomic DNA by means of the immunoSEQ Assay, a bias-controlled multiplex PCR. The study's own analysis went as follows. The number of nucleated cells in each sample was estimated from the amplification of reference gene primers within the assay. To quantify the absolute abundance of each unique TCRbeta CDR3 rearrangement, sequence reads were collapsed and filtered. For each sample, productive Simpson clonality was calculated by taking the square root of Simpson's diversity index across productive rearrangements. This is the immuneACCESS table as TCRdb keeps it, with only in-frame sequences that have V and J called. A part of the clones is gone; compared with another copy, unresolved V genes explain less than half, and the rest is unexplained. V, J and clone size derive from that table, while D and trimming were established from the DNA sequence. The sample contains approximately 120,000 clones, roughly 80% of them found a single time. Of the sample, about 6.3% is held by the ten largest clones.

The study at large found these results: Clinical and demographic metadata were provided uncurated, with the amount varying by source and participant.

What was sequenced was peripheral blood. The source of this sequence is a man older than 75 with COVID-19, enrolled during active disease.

CDR3 reads: CASSQGLSYGYTF. The DNA sequence reads TGTGCCAGCAGCCAAGGACTCAGCTATGGCTACACCTTC. Recombination linked TRBV4-2 to TRBJ1-2; a confident D gene designation cannot be given. V sheds 1 base and J sheds 4 bases, leaving 7 bases between their ends. The CDR3, from cysteine to phenylalanine, totals 13 residues. Only the CDR3 DNA is retained, 39 bases long and in frame from the first base. Via the germline V gene, CDR1 is LGHNA and CDR2 YNFKEQ.